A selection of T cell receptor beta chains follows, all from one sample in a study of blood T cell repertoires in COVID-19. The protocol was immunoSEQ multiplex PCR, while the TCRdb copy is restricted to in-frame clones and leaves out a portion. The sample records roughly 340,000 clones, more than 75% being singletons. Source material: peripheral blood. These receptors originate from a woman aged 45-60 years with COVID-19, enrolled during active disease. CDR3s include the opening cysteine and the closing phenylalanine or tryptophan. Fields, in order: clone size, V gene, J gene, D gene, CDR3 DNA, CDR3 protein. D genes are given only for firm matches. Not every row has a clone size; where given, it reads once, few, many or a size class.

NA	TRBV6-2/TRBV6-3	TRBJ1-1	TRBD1	TGTGCCAGCAGTTACTTAGGGACAGGGTCTTTTCGCGCTTTCTTT	CASSYLGTGSFRAFF
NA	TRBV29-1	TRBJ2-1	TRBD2	TGCAGCGCCCTAGCGGATGGCTACAATGAGCAGTTCTTC	CSALADGYNEQFF
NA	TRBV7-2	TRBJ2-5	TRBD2	TGTGCCAGCAGCAGGGGACTAGCGGGAGGTCGGGAGACCCAGTACTTC	CASSRGLAGGRETQYF
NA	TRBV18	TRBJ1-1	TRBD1	TGTGCCAGCTCACTCGGACAGGGGGCCACTGAAGCTTTCTTT	CASSLGQGATEAFF
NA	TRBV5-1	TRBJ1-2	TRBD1	TGCGCCAGCAGCGTGGGACAGAACTATGGCTACACCTTC	CASSVGQNYGYTF
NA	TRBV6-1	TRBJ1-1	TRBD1	TGTGCCAGCAGCCCAGACAGGGGCGCTTTCTTT	CASSPDRGAFF
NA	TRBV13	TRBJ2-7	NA	TGTGCCAGCAGCTTAGGGGCCAGTACATACGAGCAGTACTTC	CASSLGASTYEQYF
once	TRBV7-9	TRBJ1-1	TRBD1	TGTGCCAGCAGCTTAGTAGGACAGGGATCAGAAGCTTTCTTT	CASSLVGQGSEAFF
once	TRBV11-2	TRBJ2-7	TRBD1	TGTGCCAGCAGCTTAAGGGAACCGACAGGGGCCGGCTACGAGCAGTACTTC	CASSLREPTGAGYEQYF
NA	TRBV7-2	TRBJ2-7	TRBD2	TGTGCCAGCAGCCATGGACTAGCGGGAGTAGGCGAGCAGTACTTC	CASSHGLAGVGEQYF
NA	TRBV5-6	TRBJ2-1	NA	TGTGCCAGCAGCAGCGGCCCAGGGACTCAATTCTTC	CASSSGPGTQFF
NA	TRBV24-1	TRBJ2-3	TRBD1	TGTGCCACCAGCCTCGACAGGGGAGTATTAGATACGCAGTATTTT	CATSLDRGVLDTQYF
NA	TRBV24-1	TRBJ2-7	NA	TGTGCCACCAGTGATTTGGGGCCCCCTGGCGAGCAGTACTTC	CATSDLGPPGEQYF
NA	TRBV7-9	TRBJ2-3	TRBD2	TGTGCCAGCAGCTTAGTGGCGGGAGCAACAGATACGCAGTATTTT	CASSLVAGATDTQYF
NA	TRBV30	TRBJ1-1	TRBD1	TGTGCCTGGCAAAGGGGGCCAATTACTGAAGCTTTCTTT	CAWQRGPITEAFF
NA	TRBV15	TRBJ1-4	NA	TGTGCCACCAGCAGAGATCCAGGGGCTGAAAAACTGTTTTTT	CATSRDPGAEKLFF